This TCR beta chain originates from a study of a mutant IDH1 vaccine in newly diagnosed glioma. Stated time point: week 11, during vaccination. A single vaccine dose contained 300 ug of mutant IDH1 20-mer peptide, and topical imiquimod was used with it. Sequencing was performed with immunoSEQ multiplex PCR; in TCRdb, only in-frame clones are kept and a portion is missing. The table includes around 100,000 clones, 90% detected once. About this clone itself: As yet, its antigen is unknown.

Trimming removed 5 bases at V and 0 bases at J, with 10 bases between. Germline V gene sequence: CDR1 LNHDA, CDR2 SQIVND (reference sequence). The CDR3 length is 14 residues. The sequencing here drew on PBMCs, taken from a glioma patient whose treatment included an IDH1 peptide vaccine. The genes are TRBV19 and TRBJ1-1; perhaps TRBD1 as D (6 bases). The sequence was obtained from a woman between 45 and 65 years old with glioma. This chain's CDR3 is CASSGGQVNTEAFF. As DNA, the CDR3 is TGTGCCAGTAGTGGGGGGCAGGTGAACACTGAAGCTTTCTTT.